This T cell receptor beta chain originates from a study of blood T cell repertoires in COVID-19. Study context: COVID-19 samples from acute and convalescent phases originated in the United States, Italy and Spain. Nucleic acid was either cDNA or gDNA, and it came from T cells, B-cell-depleted T cells, or PBMCs.

Clones were sequenced by immunoSEQ multiplex PCR, and TCRdb holds only the in-frame ones, with some missing. Of about 150,000 clones listed, around 79% were seen once; the top ten hold roughly 8.6%. Trimming left V 1 base short and J 3 bases short, with 10 bases between. This CDR3 comprises 15 residues. Germline CDR1 LNHNV, CDR2 YYDKDF (reference sequence). The sample taken for sequencing was peripheral blood. The receptor comes from a man aged 45-60 years with active or convalescent COVID-19. V gene TRBV15 combines with J gene TRBJ1-5; TRBD1 might be the D (6 bases). The CDR3 reads CATSRAGQSNQPQHF. CDR3 bases: TGTGCCACCAGCAGAGCCGGACAGTCCAATCAGCCCCAGCATTTT.